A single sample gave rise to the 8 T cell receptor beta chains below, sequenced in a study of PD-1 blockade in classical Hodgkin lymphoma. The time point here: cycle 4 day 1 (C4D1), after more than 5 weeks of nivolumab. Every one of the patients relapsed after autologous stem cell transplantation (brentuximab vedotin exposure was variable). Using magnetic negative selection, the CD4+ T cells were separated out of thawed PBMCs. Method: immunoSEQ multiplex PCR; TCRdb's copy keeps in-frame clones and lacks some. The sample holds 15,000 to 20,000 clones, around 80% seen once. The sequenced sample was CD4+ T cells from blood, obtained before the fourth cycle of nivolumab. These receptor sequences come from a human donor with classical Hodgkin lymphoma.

CDR3 nucleotide sequence: TGTGCCATCAGTGAGAATAGCAATCAGCCCCAGCATTTT. Amino acid sequence: CAISENSNQPQHF. This rearrangement joins TRBV10-3 to TRBJ1-5; D unresolved. Trimming cost V 2 bases and J 0 bases, with 2 bases left between them. The CDR3 has 13 residues. In germline, CDR1 is ENHRY, CDR2 SYGVKD.

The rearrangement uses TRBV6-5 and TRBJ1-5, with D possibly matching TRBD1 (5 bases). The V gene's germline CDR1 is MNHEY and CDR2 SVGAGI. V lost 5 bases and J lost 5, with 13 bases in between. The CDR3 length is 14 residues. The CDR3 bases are TGTGCCAGCAGTGCCGTCACAGGCGATCAGCCCCAGCATTTT. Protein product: CASSAVTGDQPQHF.

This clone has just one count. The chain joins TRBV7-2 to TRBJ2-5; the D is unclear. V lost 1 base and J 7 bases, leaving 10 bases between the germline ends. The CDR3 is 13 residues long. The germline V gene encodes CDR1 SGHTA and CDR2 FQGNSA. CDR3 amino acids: CASSLGGPGTQYF. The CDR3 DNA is TGTGCCAGCAGCTTAGGTGGCCCTGGGACCCAGTACTTC.

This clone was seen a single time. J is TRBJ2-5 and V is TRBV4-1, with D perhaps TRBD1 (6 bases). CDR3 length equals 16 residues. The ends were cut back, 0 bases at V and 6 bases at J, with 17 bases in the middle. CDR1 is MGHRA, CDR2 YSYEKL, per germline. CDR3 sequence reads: CASSQESWGQVQTQYF. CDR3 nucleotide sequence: TGCGCCAGCAGCCAAGAATCTTGGGGGCAAGTGCAGACCCAGTACTTC.

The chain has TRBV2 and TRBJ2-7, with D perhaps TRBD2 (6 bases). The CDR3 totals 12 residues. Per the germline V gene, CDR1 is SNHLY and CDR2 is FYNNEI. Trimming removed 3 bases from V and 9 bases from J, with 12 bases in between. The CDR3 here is CASSDVGDWQYF. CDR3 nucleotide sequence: TGTGCCAGCAGTGATGTCGGGGACTGGCAGTACTTC.

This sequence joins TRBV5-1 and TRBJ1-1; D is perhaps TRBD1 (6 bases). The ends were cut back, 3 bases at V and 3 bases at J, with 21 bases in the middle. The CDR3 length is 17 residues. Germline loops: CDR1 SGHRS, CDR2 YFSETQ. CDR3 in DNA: TGCGCCAGCAGCTCAAGTCAGGGGACCTTATTGTACACTGAAGCTTTCTTT. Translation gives CASSSSQGTLLYTEAFF.

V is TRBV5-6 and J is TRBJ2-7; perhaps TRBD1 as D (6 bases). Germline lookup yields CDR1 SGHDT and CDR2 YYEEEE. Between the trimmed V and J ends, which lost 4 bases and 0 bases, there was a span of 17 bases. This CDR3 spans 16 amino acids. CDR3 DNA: TGTGCCAGCAGCCCGGCCGGGACAAGGAGCTCCTACGAGCAGTACGTC. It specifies CASSPAGTRSSYEQYV.

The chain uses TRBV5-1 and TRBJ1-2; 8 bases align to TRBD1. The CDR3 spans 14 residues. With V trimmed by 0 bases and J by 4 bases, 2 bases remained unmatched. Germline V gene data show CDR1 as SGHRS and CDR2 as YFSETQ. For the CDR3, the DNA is TGCGCCAGCAGCTTGGCAGGGGGCAGCTATGGCTACACCTTC. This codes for CASSLAGGSYGYTF.